The text below deals with one T cell receptor beta chain. These data belong to a study of identical twins' blood T cells. How the authors handled the data: Each library had about 2.2 to 3.6 million CDR3 reads and about 90,000 to nearly 500,000 clonotypes. Each CDR3 protein gets one entry after TCRdb re-called the 5' RACE reads with MiXCR. In this record, the V and J calls reflect TCRdb's handling and not the investigators' own analysis. The data contain fewer than 450,000 distinct CDR3 sequences, approximately 30% of them seen just once; the ten biggest clones take up about 6%. The CDR3 has 12 amino acids. The V gene's germline CDR1 is SNHLY and CDR2 FYNNEI. Deletions cut 3 bases from V and 9 bases from J, with 9 bases between.

This chain links TRBV2 with TRBJ2-1; TRBD2 might be the D (6 bases). The clonotype comes from a woman aged 18-49 years in good health. Sequenced input: PBMCs. The CDR3 DNA sequence: TGTGCCAGCAGTGAGATAGCGGTTGAGCAGTTCTTC. The encoded protein is CASSEIAVEQFF.